A selection of T cell receptor beta chains follows, all from one sample in a study of blood T cell repertoires in COVID-19. The repertoire was sequenced with immunoSEQ multiplex PCR; TCRdb's copy has only in-frame clones and lacks some. The table lists some 320,000 clones, about 90% of them singletons. The sequenced sample was PBMCs or T cells enriched from blood (not recorded which). These receptors were collected from a woman in her fifties or sixties who had been exposed to COVID-19. Each CDR3 is given with its conserved first and last residue. The order of the fields is D gene, J gene, V gene, clone size, CDR3 protein, CDR3 DNA. D genes are given only for firm matches. Clone size, where shown, is once, few, many, or a class for clones that have expanded.

d_gene: -
j_gene: TRBJ2-7
v_gene: TRBV2
abundance: -
CDR3aa: CASRNTGFYEQYF
CDR3nt: TGTGCCAGCAGGAATACAGGGTTCTACGAGCAGTACTTC

d_gene: -
j_gene: TRBJ1-4
v_gene: TRBV4-1
abundance: -
CDR3aa: CASSQVGGLNEKLFF
CDR3nt: TGCGCCAGCAGCCAAGTAGGAGGCCTTAATGAAAAACTGTTTTTT

d_gene: -
j_gene: TRBJ1-6
v_gene: TRBV28
abundance: -
CDR3aa: CASSSAGFSYNSPLHF
CDR3nt: TGTGCCAGCAGTTCGGCAGGGTTCTCCTATAATTCACCCCTCCACTTT

d_gene: -
j_gene: TRBJ1-1
v_gene: TRBV19
abundance: -
CDR3aa: CASSRDSGSDTEAFF
CDR3nt: TGTGCCAGTAGTCGAGATTCGGGGTCGGACACTGAAGCTTTCTTT

d_gene: -
j_gene: TRBJ1-2
v_gene: TRBV19
abundance: -
CDR3aa: CASSEVLASNYGYTF
CDR3nt: TGTGCCAGTAGTGAGGTACTCGCCTCTAACTATGGCTACACCTTC

d_gene: -
j_gene: TRBJ1-3
v_gene: TRBV4-1
abundance: -
CDR3aa: CASSQGQVGGNTIYF
CDR3nt: TGCGCCAGCAGCCAAGGACAGGTGGGAGGAAACACCATATATTTT

d_gene: -
j_gene: TRBJ1-3
v_gene: TRBV9
abundance: once
CDR3aa: CASSVGVGNTIYF
CDR3nt: TGTGCCAGCAGCGTAGGCGTCGGAAACACCATATATTTT

d_gene: -
j_gene: TRBJ2-2
v_gene: TRBV18
abundance: -
CDR3aa: CASSPEVARGNGELFF
CDR3nt: TGTGCCAGCTCACCAGAAGTAGCCAGGGGAAACGGGGAGCTGTTTTTT

d_gene: -
j_gene: TRBJ1-6
v_gene: TRBV5-1
abundance: -
CDR3aa: CASSLQGPPLHF
CDR3nt: TGCGCCAGCAGCTTGCAGGGTCCCCCCCTCCACTTT

d_gene: TRBD1
j_gene: TRBJ2-1
v_gene: TRBV5-1
abundance: -
CDR3aa: CASSDPLDRGRYNEQFF
CDR3nt: TGCGCCAGCAGCGATCCCTTGGACAGGGGACGTTACAATGAGCAGTTCTTC

d_gene: -
j_gene: TRBJ1-6
v_gene: TRBV7-8
abundance: -
CDR3aa: CASSPGGVSPLHF
CDR3nt: TGTGCCAGCAGTCCAGGCGGGGTTTCACCCCTCCACTTT

d_gene: -
j_gene: TRBJ2-5
v_gene: TRBV2
abundance: -
CDR3aa: CASSEGPQETQYF
CDR3nt: TGTGCCAGCAGTGAGGGCCCACAAGAGACCCAGTACTTC

d_gene: TRBD1
j_gene: TRBJ1-4
v_gene: TRBV24-1
abundance: -
CDR3aa: CATSATGTGEEKLFF
CDR3nt: TGTGCCACCAGTGCTACCGGGACAGGGGAAGAAAAACTGTTTTTT

d_gene: -
j_gene: TRBJ1-4
v_gene: TRBV18
abundance: -
CDR3aa: CASSTDHTGPNEKLFF
CDR3nt: TGTGCCAGCTCAACAGACCATACAGGGCCTAATGAAAAACTGTTTTTT

d_gene: TRBD2
j_gene: TRBJ2-1
v_gene: TRBV5-5
abundance: -
CDR3aa: CASSLGLAGGLGYNEQFF
CDR3nt: TGTGCCAGCAGCTTGGGACTAGCGGGGGGGCTGGGATACAATGAGCAGTTCTTC

d_gene: -
j_gene: TRBJ2-1
v_gene: TRBV7-2
abundance: -
CDR3aa: CASSVDGSREQFF
CDR3nt: TGTGCCAGCAGCGTGGACGGGAGCAGGGAGCAGTTCTTC

d_gene: -
j_gene: TRBJ1-2
v_gene: TRBV6-5
abundance: few
CDR3aa: CASSQELTTYGYTF
CDR3nt: TGTGCCAGCAGCCAGGAATTGACCACCTATGGCTACACCTTC

d_gene: TRBD1
j_gene: TRBJ2-7
v_gene: TRBV5-1
abundance: -
CDR3aa: CASSLSGTGAYEQYF
CDR3nt: TGCGCCAGCAGCTTGTCCGGGACAGGGGCCTACGAGCAGTACTTC

d_gene: -
j_gene: TRBJ1-2
v_gene: TRBV7-2
abundance: -
CDR3aa: CASPRGVRFGGYTF
CDR3nt: TGTGCCAGCCCCAGGGGAGTCCGGTTCGGGGGCTACACCTTC

d_gene: TRBD1
j_gene: TRBJ2-7
v_gene: TRBV19
abundance: once
CDR3aa: CASSNYRTGEREQYF
CDR3nt: TGTGCCAGTAGCAACTACCGGACAGGGGAGCGCGAGCAGTACTTC

d_gene: -
j_gene: TRBJ1-5
v_gene: TRBV13
abundance: few
CDR3aa: CASSLGGRGSNQPQHF
CDR3nt: TGTGCCAGCAGCTTAGGGGGCAGGGGCAGCAATCAGCCCCAGCATTTT

d_gene: TRBD2
j_gene: TRBJ2-1
v_gene: TRBV7-9
abundance: -
CDR3aa: CASSSLAGGYNEQFF
CDR3nt: TGTGCCAGCAGCTCTTTAGCGGGGGGCTACAATGAGCAGTTCTTC

d_gene: TRBD1
j_gene: TRBJ1-1
v_gene: TRBV24-1
abundance: -
CDR3aa: CATLDRGQDTEAFF
CDR3nt: TGTGCCACCTTGGACAGGGGTCAAGACACTGAAGCTTTCTTT

d_gene: -
j_gene: TRBJ2-2
v_gene: TRBV28
abundance: -
CDR3aa: CASSEGQMGKLFF
CDR3nt: TGTGCCAGCAGTGAGGGCCAAATGGGGAAGCTGTTTTTT

d_gene: TRBD2
j_gene: TRBJ2-1
v_gene: TRBV7-8
abundance: -
CDR3aa: CASSLGRGGAYNEQFF
CDR3nt: TGTGCCAGCAGCTTAGGGCGCGGGGGGGCCTACAATGAGCAGTTCTTC

d_gene: TRBD2
j_gene: TRBJ2-1
v_gene: TRBV5-1
abundance: -
CDR3aa: CASSNGGAYNEQFF
CDR3nt: TGCGCCAGCAGTAACGGGGGGGCCTACAATGAGCAGTTCTTC

d_gene: -
j_gene: TRBJ2-7
v_gene: TRBV4-1
abundance: few
CDR3aa: CASSQLYRTGRGTSYEQYF
CDR3nt: TGCGCCAGCAGCCAACTATACAGGACAGGGAGGGGGACCTCCTACGAGCAGTACTTC

d_gene: TRBD2
j_gene: TRBJ2-2
v_gene: TRBV14
abundance: -
CDR3aa: CASSQLAGIYYTGELFF
CDR3nt: TGTGCCAGCAGCCAACTAGCGGGGATTTATTACACCGGGGAGCTGTTTTTT

d_gene: TRBD1
j_gene: TRBJ1-5
v_gene: TRBV7-2
abundance: once
CDR3aa: CASSSDRGGNQPQHF
CDR3nt: TGTGCCAGCAGCTCGGACAGGGGGGGAAATCAGCCCCAGCATTTT